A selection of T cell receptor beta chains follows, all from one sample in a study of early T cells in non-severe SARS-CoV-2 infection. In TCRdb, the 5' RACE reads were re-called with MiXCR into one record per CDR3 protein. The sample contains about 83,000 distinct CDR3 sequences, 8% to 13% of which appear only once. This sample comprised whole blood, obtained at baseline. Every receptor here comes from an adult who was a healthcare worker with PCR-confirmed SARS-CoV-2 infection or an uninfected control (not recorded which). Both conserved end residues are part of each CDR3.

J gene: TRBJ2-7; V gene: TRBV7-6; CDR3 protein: CASSSPPGGQGSGEQYF
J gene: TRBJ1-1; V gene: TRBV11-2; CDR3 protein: CASSLRDTGTEAFF
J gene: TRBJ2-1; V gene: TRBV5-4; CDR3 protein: CASSKKVARDTYNEQFF
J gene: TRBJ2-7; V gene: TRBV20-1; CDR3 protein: CSASSDYEQYF
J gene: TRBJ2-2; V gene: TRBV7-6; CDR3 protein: CASSLGTGSRTGELFF
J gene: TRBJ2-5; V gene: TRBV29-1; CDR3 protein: CSVVNPRQGGVETQYF
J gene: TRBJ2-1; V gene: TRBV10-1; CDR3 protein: CASSEPGLAFGQFF
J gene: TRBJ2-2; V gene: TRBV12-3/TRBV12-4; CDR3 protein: CASSGKAGGHTGELFF
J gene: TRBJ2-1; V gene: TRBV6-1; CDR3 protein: CASSEVPRNEQFF
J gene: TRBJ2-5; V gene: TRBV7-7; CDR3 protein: CASSPGLAGGFIQYF
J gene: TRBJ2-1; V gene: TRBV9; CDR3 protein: CASNPSGGYNEQFF
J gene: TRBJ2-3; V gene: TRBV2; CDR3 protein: CASSPGLSTDTQYF
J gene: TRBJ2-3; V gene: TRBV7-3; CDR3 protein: CASSFLPSGRNNTQYF
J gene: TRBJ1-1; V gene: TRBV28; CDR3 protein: CASSLSYQGAFF
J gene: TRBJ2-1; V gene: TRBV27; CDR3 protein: CASSQIPRQPYNEQFF
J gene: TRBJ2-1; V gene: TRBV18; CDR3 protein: CASSPVGTGVSEQFF
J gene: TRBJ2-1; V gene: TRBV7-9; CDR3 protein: CASSLRPSSWTSLSNEQFF
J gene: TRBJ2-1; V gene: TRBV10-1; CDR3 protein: CASSETGSYNEQFF
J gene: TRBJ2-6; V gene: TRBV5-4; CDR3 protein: CASSLPRTAGANVLTF
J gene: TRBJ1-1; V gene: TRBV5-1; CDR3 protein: CASSLMGSTTNTEAFF
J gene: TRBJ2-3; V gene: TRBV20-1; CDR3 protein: CSAPPLTDTQYF
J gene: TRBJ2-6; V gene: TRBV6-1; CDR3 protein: CASSTGVSGANVLTF
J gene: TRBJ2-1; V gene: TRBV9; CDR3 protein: CASSPLLMGTSSYNEQFF
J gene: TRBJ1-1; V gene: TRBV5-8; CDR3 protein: CASSLRTGMNTEAFF
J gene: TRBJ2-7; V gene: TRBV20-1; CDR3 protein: CSGGATGEQYF
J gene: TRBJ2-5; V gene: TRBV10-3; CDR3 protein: CAISGSGKEETQYF
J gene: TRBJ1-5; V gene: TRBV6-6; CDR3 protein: CATGQGAATQHF
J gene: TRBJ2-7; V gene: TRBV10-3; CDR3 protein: CAISPVSLENEQYF
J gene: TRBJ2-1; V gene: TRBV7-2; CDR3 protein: CASSLLGLRLAGYNEQFF
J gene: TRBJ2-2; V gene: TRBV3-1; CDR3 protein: CASSPSAPNTGELFF
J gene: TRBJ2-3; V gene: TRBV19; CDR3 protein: CASSKWGDTQYF
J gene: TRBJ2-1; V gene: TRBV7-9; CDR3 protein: CASSSEVGSREQFF
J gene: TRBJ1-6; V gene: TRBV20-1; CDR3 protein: CSASAGTGINSPLHF
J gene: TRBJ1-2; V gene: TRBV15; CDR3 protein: CATSRSLSYGYTF
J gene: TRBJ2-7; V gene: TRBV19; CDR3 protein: CASSMDPSSYEQYF
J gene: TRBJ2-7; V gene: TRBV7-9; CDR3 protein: CASSPVASVYEQYF
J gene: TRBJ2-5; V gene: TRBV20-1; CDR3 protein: CSAEGTSGTQETQYF
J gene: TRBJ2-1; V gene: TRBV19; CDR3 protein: CASSNQGSTYNEQFF
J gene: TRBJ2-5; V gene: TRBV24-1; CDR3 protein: CATSDPGTQETQYF
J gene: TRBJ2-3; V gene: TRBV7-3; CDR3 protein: CASSPMEASGISTDTQYF
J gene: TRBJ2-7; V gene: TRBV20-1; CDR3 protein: CSVPRRGRGRGYEQYF
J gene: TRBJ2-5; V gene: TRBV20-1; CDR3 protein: CSARPAAETQYF
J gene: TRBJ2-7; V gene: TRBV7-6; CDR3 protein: CASSPPGTYEQYF
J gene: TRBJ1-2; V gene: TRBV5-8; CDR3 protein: CASRQWGSYGYTF
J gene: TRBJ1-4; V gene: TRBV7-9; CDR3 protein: CASSLDINRLFF
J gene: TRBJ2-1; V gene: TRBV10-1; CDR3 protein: CASSENSLGSYNEQFF
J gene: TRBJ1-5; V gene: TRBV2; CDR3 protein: CASSAGAASNQPQHF